The 32 T cell receptor beta chains reported below all come from one sample, sequenced in a study of blood T cell repertoires in COVID-19 (TCRdb year 2020). The library was obtained by the immunoSEQ multiplex PCR assay. What TCRdb holds here is the immuneACCESS table cut down to in-frame rearrangements. Part of the clones is not present; checked against another copy, under half of the missing clones reflect an unresolved V gene, and the others are unexplained. The table for this sample lists about 140,000 clones; 85% of them were counted only once. In total, the top ten clones hold around 6.2% of the sample. Sequencing used PBMCs or T cells enriched from blood (not recorded which). These receptor sequences come from a woman aged 40 to 49 who had recovered from COVID-19.

The chain couples TRBV5-6 to TRBJ1-6; a weak D match, TRBD1 (5 bases). Trimming left V 0 bases short and J 9 bases short, with 10 bases between. CDR3 length: 14 residues. Looked up from germline, CDR1 is SGHDT and CDR2 is YYEEEE. CDR3 in amino acids: CASSLEGASSPLHF. CDR3 nucleotide sequence: TGTGCCAGCAGCTTGGAAGGGGCCTCTTCACCCCTCCACTTT.

The chain has TRBV5-1 and TRBJ2-5; D is undetermined. Deletions cut 4 bases from V and 4 bases from J, with 8 bases between. The germline gives CDR1 SGHRS, CDR2 YFSETQ. The CDR3 is 12 amino acids. The CDR3 nucleotides are TGCGCCAGCAGCCAAAACACAGAGACCCAGTACTTC. Translated: CASSQNTETQYF.

CDR3 amino acids: CASSEALDSLSNEQYF. The CDR3 nucleotides read TGTGCCAGCAGTGAAGCCTTGGACAGTTTGTCCAACGAGCAGTACTTC. This rearrangement joins TRBV2 to TRBJ2-7; perhaps TRBD1 as D (6 bases). V lost 0 bases, J lost 5 bases, and 17 bases lay in between. This CDR3 has 16 amino acids. Germline V gene lookup returns CDR1 SNHLY and CDR2 FYNNEI.

The V and J genes are TRBV10-2 and TRBJ1-2, with 7 bases that match TRBD1. CDR1 and CDR2 from the germline V gene are WSHSY and SAAADI. V dropped 2 bases and J dropped 4; count of bases not matched to a gene: 10. CDR3 length: 16 residues. The CDR3 protein is CASSEQDRTRGYGYTF. The CDR3, as DNA: TGCGCCAGCAGTGAGCAGGACAGGACAAGGGGCTATGGCTACACCTTC.

Here the CDR3 reads CASSQGLAGGQETQYF. The CDR3 DNA reads TGTGCCAGCAGCCAGGGACTAGCGGGGGGTCAAGAGACCCAGTACTTC. The chain joins TRBV7-6 to TRBJ2-5; 15 bases map to TRBD2. The CDR3 has 16 residues. J lost 2 bases, V lost 5 bases, and 3 bases had no gene match. Germline V lookup: CDR1 SGHVS, CDR2 FNYEAQ.

CDR3 sequence: CSVGLQGWGYTF. In DNA form, the CDR3 reads TGCAGCGTCGGACTCCAGGGGTGGGGCTACACCTTC. This sequence joins TRBV29-1 and TRBJ1-2; possible D gene TRBD1, 6 bases. The germline V gene has CDR1 SQVTM and CDR2 ANQGSEA. V lost 6 bases and J lost 8, with 16 bases in between. The CDR3 length is 12 residues.

The V and J genes are TRBV3-1 (or the pseudogene TRBV3-2) and TRBJ2-3; 11 nucleotides line up with TRBD2. Losses at the gene ends were 1 base for V and 2 bases for J; bases not matched to a gene: 11. The V gene's germline CDR1 is LGHDT and CDR2 YNNKEL (reference sequence). The CDR3 has 19 residues. This CDR3 is CASSQGGTSGGADTDTQYF. DNA for the CDR3: TGTGCCAGCAGCCAAGGGGGTACTAGCGGGGGTGCTGACACAGATACGCAGTATTTT.

The chain links TRBV11-2 to TRBJ2-7; 12 bases are shared with TRBD2. This CDR3 spans 16 amino acids. V trimming: 1 base; J trimming: 5 bases; junction bases outside the gene matches: 6. Germline CDR1 reads SGHAT; CDR2 reads FQNNGV. This CDR3 is CASSLGPRLAGDEQYF. In DNA, the CDR3 is TGTGCCAGCAGCTTAGGCCCCCGACTAGCGGGAGACGAGCAGTACTTC.

The chain carries TRBV7-9 and TRBJ2-2, with a tentative D call TRBD1 (6 bases). CDR1 and CDR2 (germline): SEHNR, FQNEAQ (reference sequence). The CDR3 consists of 13 residues. V shed 7 bases and J shed 8 bases, with 14 bases lying between them. Written as DNA, the CDR3 is TGTGCCAGCACCCTACAGGGAAGTGGGGAGCTGTTTTTT. Its protein is CASTLQGSGELFF.

The rearrangement links TRBV4-2 to TRBJ1-6, with D possibly being TRBD1 (6 bases). V shed 0 bases and J shed 9 bases, with 12 bases lying between them. The CDR3 loop spans 15 amino acids. Germline CDR1 reads LGHNA; CDR2 reads YNFKEQ. The CDR3 DNA reads TGTGCCAGCAGCCAAGAGGGGGCCCCAGGTTCACCCCTCCACTTT. This codes for CASSQEGAPGSPLHF.

The chain joins TRBV2 to TRBJ1-6, with TRBD1 matching 8 bases. The V segment lost 4 bases and the J segment 0 bases; nucleotides outside the gene matches: 11. The V gene's germline CDR1 is SNHLY and CDR2 FYNNEI. This CDR3 contains 19 residues. CDR3 coding DNA: TGTGCCAGCAGTGGGGGTCAGGGGGCGAGGAGCTCCTATAATTCACCCCTCCACTTT. Amino acids: CASSGGQGARSSYNSPLHF.

The chain uses TRBV2 and TRBJ1-2; D is uncertain. Trimming cost V 6 bases and J 0 bases, with 14 bases left between them. Germline lookup yields CDR1 SNHLY and CDR2 FYNNEI. The CDR3 is 15 amino acids. CDR3 DNA sequence: TGTGCCAGCAGCGCACAAGTCATGGCTAACTATGGCTACACCTTC. It codes for CASSAQVMANYGYTF.

The chain recombines TRBV6-5 with TRBJ2-3; 9 positions match TRBD2. J gave up 2 bases and V 2 bases, and 5 bases lay outside the gene matches. The CDR3 loop spans 16 amino acids. Germline CDR1 reads MNHEY; CDR2 reads SVGAGI. CDR3 in amino acids: CASSYIGGRDTDTQYF. CDR3 sequence (DNA): TGTGCCAGCAGTTACATTGGCGGGAGGGACACAGATACGCAGTATTTT.

This chain links TRBV2 with TRBJ1-4, with D perhaps TRBD1 (6 bases). CDR3 length: 15 amino acids. The V and J ends lost 0 bases and 7 bases respectively, with 12 bases between them. CDR1 is SNHLY and CDR2 is FYNNEI in the germline V gene. The CDR3 sequence: CASSEARGASEKLFF. In DNA, the CDR3 is TGTGCCAGCAGTGAAGCGCGGGGGGCGAGTGAAAAACTGTTTTTT.

The CDR3 sequence: CASSPQGGDGGQFF. The CDR3 DNA reads as TGCGCCAGCAGCCCCCAGGGGGGAGATGGTGGGCAGTTCTTC. This chain links TRBV5-1 with TRBJ2-1; possible D gene TRBD1, 7 bases. The CDR3 contains 14 residues. V was clipped by 4 bases and J by 12 bases, with 20 bases between them. Germline V gene lookup returns CDR1 SGHRS and CDR2 YFSETQ. Combining the CDR3 with reference TRBV5-1 and TRBJ2-1 gives the whole variable domain KAGVTQTPRYLIKTRGQQVTLSCSPISGHRSVSWYQQTPGQGLQFLFEYFSETQRNKGNFPGRFSGRQFSNSRSEMNVSTLELGDSALYLCASSPQGGDGGQFFGPGTRLTVL.

The gene calls are TRBV7-8 and TRBJ1-4, with a weak D call TRBD1 (5 bases). This CDR3 contains 13 residues. Germline lookup yields CDR1 SGHVS and CDR2 FQNEAQ. V dropped 3 bases and J dropped 7 bases, with 9 bases sitting between them. CDR3 region: CASSLGGFEKLFF. For the CDR3, the DNA is TGTGCCAGCAGCTTGGGGGGGTTTGAAAAACTGTTTTTT.

This clone is a singleton in its sample. This chain connects TRBV3-1 (or the pseudogene TRBV3-2) to TRBJ1-1, with D possibly being TRBD1 (5 bases). This CDR3 spans 13 amino acids. V was cut by 4 bases and J by 6 bases, with 12 bases left in between. Germline CDR1 and CDR2: LGHDT and YNNKEL (reference sequence). CDR3 bases: TGTGCCAGCAGCCTTGGGGGGGGACCTGAAGCTTTCTTT. It specifies CASSLGGGPEAFF.

This chain uses TRBV3-1 (or the pseudogene TRBV3-2) with TRBJ2-1; possibly TRBD2 for D (6 bases). V dropped 5 bases and J dropped 8 bases, with 13 bases sitting between them. The germline V gene encodes CDR1 LGHDT and CDR2 YNNKEL (reference sequence). The CDR3 loop spans 13 amino acids. CDR3 region: CASSGLPFDEQFF. The CDR3, as DNA: TGTGCCAGCAGCGGACTACCCTTTGATGAGCAGTTCTTC.

The J gene is TRBJ2-3, the V gene TRBV3-1 (or the pseudogene TRBV3-2); 9 bases fit TRBD2. The J segment lost 0 bases and the V segment lost 4 bases, leaving 8 bases of the junction unmatched. There are 17 residues in the CDR3. CDR1 LGHDT and CDR2 YNNKEL come from the germline V gene (reference sequence). The CDR3 loop is CASSPPRLAESTDTQYF. The CDR3 coding sequence is TGTGCCAGCAGCCCTCCCCGACTAGCGGAAAGCACAGATACGCAGTATTTT.

The V and J genes are TRBV7-3 and TRBJ2-7, with D perhaps matching TRBD1 (6 bases). Germline values: CDR1 SGHTA, CDR2 FQGTGA. The CDR3 length is 13 residues. Trimming took 2 bases from V and 3 from J, leaving 8 bases between them. The CDR3 protein is CASSLGGDYEQYF. The CDR3 DNA is TGTGCCAGCAGCTTAGGGGGCGACTACGAGCAGTACTTC.

This chain connects TRBV4-1 to TRBJ2-4; 8 positions match TRBD2. The J segment lost 8 bases and the V segment lost 0 bases, leaving 12 bases of the junction unmatched. The CDR3 totals 17 residues. Germline values: CDR1 MGHRA, CDR2 YSYEKL. Here the CDR3 DNA reads TGCGCCAGCAGCCAAGATCACAACGGGGGGGTCCTATACATTCAGTACTTC. This encodes CASSQDHNGGVLYIQYF.

The chain uses TRBV4-1 and TRBJ2-1; 12 nucleotides align to TRBD2. The length of the CDR3 is 16 residues. The ends lost 0 bases at V and 8 bases at J; junction bases unmatched: 5. CDR1 and CDR2 (germline): MGHRA, YSYEKL. In DNA, the CDR3 is TGCGCCAGCAGCCAAGAGACTAGCGGGAGAACTTATGAGCAGTTCTTC. Its protein is CASSQETSGRTYEQFF.

The chain employs TRBV11-1 and TRBJ2-2; D uncertain. Germline V CDR1 and CDR2: SGHAT, FQDESV (reference sequence). Trimming stripped 1 base from V and 5 bases from J, with 5 bases between. The CDR3 contains 13 residues. The CDR3 nucleotides are TGTGCCAGCAGCTTAGTCGGGACCGGGGAGCTGTTTTTT. Its translation is CASSLVGTGELFF.

The chain carries TRBV25-1 and TRBJ2-7; the match to TRBD2 covers 8 bases. The trim removed 1 base at V and 7 bases at J, leaving 6 bases unmatched. Germline lookup yields CDR1 MGHDK and CDR2 SYGVNS. This CDR3 is 14 amino acids long. The CDR3 nucleotides read TGTGCCAGCAGTGAATCAATAGCGGGAACGGAGCAGTACTTC. Amino acids: CASSESIAGTEQYF.

The chain recombines TRBV29-1 with TRBJ1-2; TRBD1 matches at 9 bases. CDR3 size: 12 residues. Trimming at V came to 4 bases and at J to 4 bases, leaving 1 base not matched to a gene. The germline gives CDR1 SQVTM, CDR2 ANQGSEA. This chain's CDR3 is CSVGTGAYGYTF. The CDR3 region has the DNA TGCAGCGTTGGGACAGGGGCCTATGGCTACACCTTC.

The chain recombines TRBV27 with TRBJ1-4; possibly TRBD1 for D (6 bases). The V gene's germline CDR1 is MNHEY and CDR2 SMNVEV (reference sequence). Trimming left V 6 bases short and J 8 bases short, with 19 bases between. The CDR3 sequence is 15 residues long. This CDR3 is CASRGIWGGEEKLFF. The CDR3, as DNA: TGTGCCAGCAGGGGCATTTGGGGGGGCGAAGAAAAACTGTTTTTT.

The gene calls are TRBV18 and TRBJ1-4; the D gene is possibly TRBD1 (5 bases). Germline V lookup: CDR1 KGHSH, CDR2 LQKENI. V gave up 8 bases and J gave up 8 bases, with 27 bases separating them. CDR3 length: 17 residues. The CDR3 region has the DNA TGTGCCAGCCCCCAAGAGGGGCTGGGGGGGGTTTCGGAAAAACTGTTTTTT. Protein: CASPQEGLGGVSEKLFF.

This clone appeared once. This rearrangement joins TRBV10-3 to TRBJ1-6; 7 nucleotides match TRBD1. J gave up 7 bases and V 2 bases, and 8 bases lay outside the gene matches. The CDR3 is made up of 16 amino acids. Germline CDR1 reads ENHRY; CDR2 reads SYGVKD. CDR3 amino acids: CAISEVPQGRNSPLHF. DNA of the CDR3: TGTGCCATCAGTGAGGTCCCACAGGGGCGGAATTCACCCCTCCACTTT.

This clone came up once. The rearrangement links TRBV6-5 to TRBJ1-5; perhaps TRBD1 as D (5 bases). Germline V lookup: CDR1 MNHEY, CDR2 SVGAGI. V dropped 2 bases and J dropped 6 bases, with 8 bases sitting between them. The CDR3 contains 13 residues. The CDR3 DNA reads TGTGCCAGCAGTTACCGGGGGTCTCAGCCCCAGCATTTT. It encodes CASSYRGSQPQHF.

Only a few counts were recorded for this clone. DNA of the CDR3: TGTGCCAGCAGTTTGGAAGGGGTTTTTACTGAAGCTTTCTTT. Its protein is CASSLEGVFTEAFF. The V call is TRBV27, the J call TRBJ1-1; maybe TRBD1 (5 bases). Germline lookup yields CDR1 MNHEY and CDR2 SMNVEV (reference sequence). CDR3 size: 14 residues. The germline V and J ends were trimmed by 3 bases and 5 bases, with 13 bases remaining between them.

The V and J genes are TRBV5-5 and TRBJ1-5, with TRBD1 as a possible D gene (6 bases). Germline CDR1 SGHKS, CDR2 YYEKEE (reference sequence). This CDR3 has 14 amino acids. The V and J ends lost 4 bases and 0 bases respectively, with 8 bases between them. The CDR3 here is CASSGDISNQPQHF. In nucleotides, the CDR3 is TGTGCCAGCAGCGGGGACATTAGCAATCAGCCCCAGCATTTT.

V and J are TRBV5-5 and TRBJ1-1; 12 bases match TRBD1. The trim removed 1 base at V and 8 bases at J, leaving 6 bases unmatched. CDR3 length equals 15 residues. Germline lookup yields CDR1 SGHKS and CDR2 YYEKEE (reference sequence). The CDR3 nucleotides read TGTGCCAGCAGCTTGACCGGGACAGGGGGCGAGGAAGCTTTCTTT. Its translation: CASSLTGTGGEEAFF.